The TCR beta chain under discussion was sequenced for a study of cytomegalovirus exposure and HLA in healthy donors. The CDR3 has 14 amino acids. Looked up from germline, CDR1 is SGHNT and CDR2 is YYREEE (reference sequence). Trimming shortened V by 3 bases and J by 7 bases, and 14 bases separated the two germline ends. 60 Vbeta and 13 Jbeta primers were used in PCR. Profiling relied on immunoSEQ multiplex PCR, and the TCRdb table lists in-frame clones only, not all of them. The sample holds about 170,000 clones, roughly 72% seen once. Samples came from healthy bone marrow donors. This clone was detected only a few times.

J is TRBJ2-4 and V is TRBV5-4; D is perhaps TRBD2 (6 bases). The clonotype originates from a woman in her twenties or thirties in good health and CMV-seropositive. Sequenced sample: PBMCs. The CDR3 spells CASSSLGEANIQYF. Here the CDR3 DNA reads TGTGCCAGCAGCTCTCTTGGGGAGGCCAACATTCAGTACTTC.